The 13 T cell receptor beta chains below come from one sample, sequenced in a study of lymphopenia after photon versus proton radiotherapy. Measured with immunoSEQ multiplex PCR; TCRdb has only the in-frame clones, and not every one. The table has approximately 40,000 clones, 86% seen once. Sequenced here: peripheral blood, sampled from a patient treated with proton-based radiotherapy. All receptors derive from a woman between 65 and 79 years old with pancreatic cancer. Some clones in this sample may be carry-over from other donors' samples.

The genes are TRBV5-5 and TRBJ1-5; tentatively, D is TRBD1 (5 bases). CDR3 length equals 16 residues. V was clipped by 4 bases and J by 3 bases, with 17 bases between them. Germline CDR1 SGHKS, CDR2 YYEKEE (reference sequence). The CDR3 region has the DNA TGTGCCAGCAGCCCCGGGCTGGGGCAGTACAATCAGCCCCAGCATTTT. This codes for CASSPGLGQYNQPQHF.

This clone was counted a single time. This chain uses TRBV28 with TRBJ2-3; D gene unclear. The V gene's germline CDR1 is MDHEN and CDR2 SYDVKM. This CDR3 comprises 16 residues. Trimming took 3 bases from V and 3 from J, leaving 16 bases between them. CDR3 residues: CASSLGTSPATDTQYF. The CDR3 DNA sequence: TGTGCCAGCAGTTTGGGTACCTCACCTGCGACAGATACGCAGTATTTT.

The gene calls are TRBV6-5 and TRBJ1-1; weak D call: TRBD1 (6 bases). This CDR3 spans 15 amino acids. The V end lost 6 bases, the J end lost 8 bases, and 22 bases lay between the germline ends. Germline V CDR1 and CDR2: MNHEY, SVGAGI. The CDR3 DNA reads as TGTGCCAGCAGCCTGATAGGGGGGGGCCGGCGGGAAGCTTTCTTT. As protein: CASSLIGGGRREAFF.

This sequence joins TRBV7-2 and TRBJ1-2, with D perhaps TRBD1 (6 bases). This CDR3 region has 14 residues. Germline lookup yields CDR1 SGHTA and CDR2 FQGNSA. Trimming left V 5 bases short and J 7 bases short, with 17 bases between. This CDR3 reads CASSREQGIGGYTF. CDR3 coding DNA: TGTGCCAGCAGCCGAGAGCAGGGGATTGGTGGCTACACCTTC.

This chain joins TRBV15 and TRBJ2-5; D tentatively fits TRBD1 or TRBD2 (5 bases each). Trimming pared 0 bases from V and 4 bases from J, leaving 12 bases between. The CDR3 loop spans 15 amino acids. Germline V gene lookup returns CDR1 LNHNV and CDR2 YYDKDF (reference sequence). The CDR3 loop is CATSRDGTQVETQYF. CDR3 DNA: TGTGCCACCAGCAGAGATGGGACCCAGGTAGAGACCCAGTACTTC.

The V gene is TRBV11-2, the J gene TRBJ2-3; D may correspond to TRBD1 or TRBD2 (6 bases each). The V gene's germline CDR1 is SGHAT and CDR2 FQNNGV. CDR3 length equals 15 residues. The V end lost 5 bases, the J end lost 4 bases, and 16 bases lay between the germline ends. In nucleotides, the CDR3 is TGTGCCAGCAGCAAGGAGGGGGGACCGGCAGATACGCAGTATTTT. Its protein is CASSKEGGPADTQYF.

J is TRBJ2-3 and V is TRBV4-1; TRBD2 might be the D (5 bases). Trimming removed 0 bases at V and 8 bases at J, with 9 bases between. Germline V CDR1 and CDR2: MGHRA, YSYEKL. The CDR3 contains 13 residues. The CDR3 DNA sequence: TGCGCCAGCAGCCAAGATCGGGGAGTTACGCAGTATTTT. Amino acid sequence: CASSQDRGVTQYF.

The genes are TRBV7-8 and TRBJ2-7, with TRBD1 matching over 8 bases. Germline CDR1 reads SGHVS; CDR2 reads FQNEAQ. The V gene end was trimmed by 4 bases and the J gene end by 7 bases; junction bases not matched to a gene: 18. This CDR3 has 17 amino acids. The DNA for the CDR3 is TGTGCCAGCAGCTACCCGACAGGGAGGACAGGGCGTACGGAGCAGTACTTC. This gives the protein CASSYPTGRTGRTEQYF. Drawing the rest from reference TRBV7-8 and TRBJ2-7, the complete variable domain is GAGVSQSPRYKVAKRGQDVALRCDPISGHVSLFWYQQALGQGPEFLTYFQNEAQLDKSGLPSDRFFAERPEGSVSTLKIQRTQQEDSAVYLCASSYPTGRTGRTEQYFGPGTRLTVT.

The chain is built from TRBV6-5 and TRBJ2-7; TRBD2 agrees at 7 bases. The CDR3 spans 14 residues. Germline CDR1 and CDR2: MNHEY and SVGAGI. V shed 6 bases, J shed 4 bases, and the junction held 9 bases outside the gene matches. The CDR3: CASSPAGFRYEQYF. The CDR3 DNA sequence: TGTGCCAGCAGCCCAGCGGGATTTCGGTACGAGCAGTACTTC.

V is TRBV25-1 and J is TRBJ1-1; the match to TRBD1 covers 8 bases. Germline assignment: CDR1 MGHDK and CDR2 SYGVNS. This CDR3 has 17 residues. V gave up 4 bases and J gave up 0 bases; unmatched junction bases: 10. CDR3 amino acids: CASSGGQGAGVNTEAFF. CDR3 bases: TGTGCCAGCAGTGGTGGGCAGGGGGCTGGGGTGAACACTGAAGCTTTCTTT.

The rearrangement uses TRBV5-1 and TRBJ1-1, with 7 bases aligning to TRBD1. CDR3 length: 13 residues. Germline CDR1 reads SGHRS; CDR2 reads YFSETQ. Germline trimming cut 5 bases from V and 0 bases from J; bases unmatched to any gene: 1. The CDR3, as DNA: TGCGCCAGCAGGGGACAGTTGAACACTGAAGCTTTCTTT. It codes for CASRGQLNTEAFF.

The CDR3 region has the DNA TGTGCCAGCAGCCAAGATTTCTCCTCGGGAAACACCATATATTTT. This encodes CASSQDFSSGNTIYF. This chain joins TRBV4-2 and TRBJ1-3; no clear D. This CDR3 has 15 amino acids. V lost 0 bases to trimming and J lost 4 bases, with 10 bases between them. The germline gives CDR1 LGHNA, CDR2 YNFKEQ.

This chain uses TRBV7-9 with TRBJ1-1, with D hard to call. The CDR3 covers 13 residues. CDR1 is SEHNR, CDR2 FQNEAQ, per germline (reference sequence). V was clipped by 3 bases and J by 1 base, with 6 bases between them. For the CDR3, the DNA is TGTGCCAGCAGCTTTACAGAGAACACTGAAGCTTTCTTT. It specifies CASSFTENTEAFF.